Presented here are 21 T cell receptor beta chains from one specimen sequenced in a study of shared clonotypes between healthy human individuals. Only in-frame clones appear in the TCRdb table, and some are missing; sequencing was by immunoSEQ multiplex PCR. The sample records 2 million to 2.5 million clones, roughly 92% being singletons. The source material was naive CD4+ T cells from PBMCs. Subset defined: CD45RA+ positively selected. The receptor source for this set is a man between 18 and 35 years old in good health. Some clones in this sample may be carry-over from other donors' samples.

This chain's CDR3 is CAWSVKVGQGSNTEAFF. The CDR3 DNA follows: TGTGCCTGGAGTGTTAAGGTAGGACAGGGGTCCAACACTGAAGCTTTCTTT. This rearrangement joins TRBV30 to TRBJ1-1; 9 positions match TRBD1. CDR1 and CDR2 (germline): GTSNPN, SVGIG (reference sequence). CDR3 size: 17 residues. The ends lost 0 bases at V and 2 bases at J; junction bases unmatched: 10.

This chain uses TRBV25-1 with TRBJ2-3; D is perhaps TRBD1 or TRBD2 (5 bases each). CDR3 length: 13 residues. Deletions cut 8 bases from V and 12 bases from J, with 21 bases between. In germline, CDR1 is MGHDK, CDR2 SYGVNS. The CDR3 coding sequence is TGTGCCAGCTCCATCGGGATGGGGCTTGTCCAGTATTTT. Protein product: CASSIGMGLVQYF.

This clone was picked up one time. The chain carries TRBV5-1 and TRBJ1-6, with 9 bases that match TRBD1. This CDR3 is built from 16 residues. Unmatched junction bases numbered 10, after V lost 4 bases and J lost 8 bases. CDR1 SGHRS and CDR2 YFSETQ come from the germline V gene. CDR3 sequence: CASSLQDRGFHSPLHF. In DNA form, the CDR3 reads TGCGCCAGCAGCCTACAGGACAGGGGATTTCATTCACCCCTCCACTTT.

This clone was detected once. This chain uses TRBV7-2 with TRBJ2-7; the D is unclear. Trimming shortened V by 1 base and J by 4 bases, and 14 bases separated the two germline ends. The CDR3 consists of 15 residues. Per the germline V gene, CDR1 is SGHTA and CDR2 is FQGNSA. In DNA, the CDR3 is TGTGCCAGCAGCTTAGATCGACAAACTCCGTACGAGCAGTACTTC. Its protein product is CASSLDRQTPYEQYF. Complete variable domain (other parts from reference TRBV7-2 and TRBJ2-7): GAGVSQSPSNKVTEKGKDVELRCDPISGHTALYWYRQSLGQGLEFLIYFQGNSAPDKSGLPSDRFSAERTGGSVSTLTIQRTQQEDSAVYLCASSLDRQTPYEQYFGPGTRLTVT.

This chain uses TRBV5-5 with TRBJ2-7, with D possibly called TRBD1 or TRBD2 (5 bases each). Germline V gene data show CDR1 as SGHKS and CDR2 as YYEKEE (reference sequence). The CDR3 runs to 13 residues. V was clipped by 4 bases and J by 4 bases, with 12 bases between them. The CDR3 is CASSNSGAYEQYF. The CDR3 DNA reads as TGTGCCAGCAGCAATTCCGGGGCTTACGAGCAGTACTTC.

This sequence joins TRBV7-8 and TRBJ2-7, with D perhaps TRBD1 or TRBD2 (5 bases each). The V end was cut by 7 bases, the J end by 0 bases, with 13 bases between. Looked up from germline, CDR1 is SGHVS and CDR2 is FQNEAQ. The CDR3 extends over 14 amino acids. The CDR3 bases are TGTGCCAGCACCCTGGGACGGCTCTCCTACGAGCAGTACTTC. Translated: CASTLGRLSYEQYF.

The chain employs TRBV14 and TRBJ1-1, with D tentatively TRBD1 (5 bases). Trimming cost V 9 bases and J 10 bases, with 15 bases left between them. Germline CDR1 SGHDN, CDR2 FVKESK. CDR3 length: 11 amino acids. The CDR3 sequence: CARNMGRSAFF. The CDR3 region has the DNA TGTGCCAGAAATATGGGGCGTTCAGCTTTCTTT.

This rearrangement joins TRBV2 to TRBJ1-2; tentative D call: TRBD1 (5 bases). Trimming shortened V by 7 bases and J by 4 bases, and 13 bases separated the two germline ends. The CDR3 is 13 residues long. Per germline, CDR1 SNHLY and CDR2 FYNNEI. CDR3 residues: CASKDAGSYGYTF. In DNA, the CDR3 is TGTGCCAGCAAGGACGCAGGGTCCTATGGCTACACCTTC.

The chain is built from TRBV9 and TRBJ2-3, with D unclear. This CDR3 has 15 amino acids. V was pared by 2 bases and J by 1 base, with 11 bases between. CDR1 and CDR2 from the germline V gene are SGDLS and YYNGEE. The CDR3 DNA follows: TGTGCCAGCAGCGTCTTGGGCAGTGGCACAGATACGCAGTATTTT. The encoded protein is CASSVLGSGTDTQYF. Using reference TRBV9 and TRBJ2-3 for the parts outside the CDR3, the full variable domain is DSGVTQTPKHLITATGQRVTLRCSPRSGDLSVYWYQQSLDQGLQFLIQYYNGEERAKGNILERFSAQQFPDLHSELNLSSLELGDSALYFCASSVLGSGTDTQYFGPGTRLTVL.

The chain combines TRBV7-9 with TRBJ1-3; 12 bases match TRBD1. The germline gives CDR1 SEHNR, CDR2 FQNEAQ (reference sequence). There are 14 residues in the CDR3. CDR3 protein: CGGDRGRYGNTIYF. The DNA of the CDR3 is TGTGGAGGGGACAGGGGGCGGTATGGAAACACCATATATTTT.

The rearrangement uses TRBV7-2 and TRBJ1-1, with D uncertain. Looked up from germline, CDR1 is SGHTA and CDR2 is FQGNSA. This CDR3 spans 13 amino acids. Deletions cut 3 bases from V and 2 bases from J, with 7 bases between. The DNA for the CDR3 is TGTGCCAGCAGCTTTGAGGGAAACACTGAAGCTTTCTTT. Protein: CASSFEGNTEAFF.

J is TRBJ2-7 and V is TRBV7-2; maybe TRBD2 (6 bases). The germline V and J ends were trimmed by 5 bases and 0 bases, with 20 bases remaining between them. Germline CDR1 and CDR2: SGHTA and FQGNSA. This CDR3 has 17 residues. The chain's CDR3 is CASSPGRGIANSYEQYF. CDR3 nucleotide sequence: TGTGCCAGCAGCCCAGGTCGGGGGATAGCGAACTCCTACGAGCAGTACTTC.

The CDR3 here is CASSVSGNTGELFF. The CDR3 DNA reads as TGTGCCAGCAGCGTTAGCGGGAACACCGGGGAGCTGTTTTTT. The chain uses TRBV7-9 and TRBJ2-2; tentatively, D is TRBD2 (6 bases). V lost 5 bases to trimming and J lost 1 base, with 8 bases between them. The CDR3 length is 14 residues. In germline, CDR1 is SEHNR, CDR2 FQNEAQ (reference sequence).

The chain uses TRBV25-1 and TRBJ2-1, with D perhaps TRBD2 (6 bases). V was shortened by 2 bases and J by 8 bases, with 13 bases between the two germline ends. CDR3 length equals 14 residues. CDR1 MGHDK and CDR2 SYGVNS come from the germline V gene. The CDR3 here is CASSETIWGDEQFF. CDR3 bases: TGTGCCAGCAGTGAAACGATTTGGGGGGATGAGCAGTTCTTC.

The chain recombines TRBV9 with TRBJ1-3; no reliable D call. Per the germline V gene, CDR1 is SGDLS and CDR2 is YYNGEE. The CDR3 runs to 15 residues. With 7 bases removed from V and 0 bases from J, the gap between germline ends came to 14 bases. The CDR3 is CASSASLSSGNTIYF. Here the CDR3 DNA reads TGTGCCAGCTCCGCGAGTCTGAGCTCTGGAAACACCATATATTTT.

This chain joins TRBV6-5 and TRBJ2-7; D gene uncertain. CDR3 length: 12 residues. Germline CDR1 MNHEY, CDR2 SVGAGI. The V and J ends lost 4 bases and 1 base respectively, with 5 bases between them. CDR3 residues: CASSSHSYEQYF. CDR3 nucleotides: TGTGCCAGCAGTTCTCATTCCTACGAGCAGTACTTC.

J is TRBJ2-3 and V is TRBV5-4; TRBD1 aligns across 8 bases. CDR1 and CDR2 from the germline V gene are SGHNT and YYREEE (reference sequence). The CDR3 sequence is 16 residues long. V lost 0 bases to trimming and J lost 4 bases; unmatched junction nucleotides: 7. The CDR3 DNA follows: TGTGCCAGCAGCTTGGGAGGGCAGGGGGCTTCAGATACGCAGTATTTT. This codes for CASSLGGQGASDTQYF.

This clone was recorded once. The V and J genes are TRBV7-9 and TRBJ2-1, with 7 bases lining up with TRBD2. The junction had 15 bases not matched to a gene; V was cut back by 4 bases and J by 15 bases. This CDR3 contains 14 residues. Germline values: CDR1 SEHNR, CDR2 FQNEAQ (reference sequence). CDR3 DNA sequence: TGTGCCAGCAGCTCCGGGGGGAGGGCCTTGTTTGGGTTCTTC. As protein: CASSSGGRALFGFF.

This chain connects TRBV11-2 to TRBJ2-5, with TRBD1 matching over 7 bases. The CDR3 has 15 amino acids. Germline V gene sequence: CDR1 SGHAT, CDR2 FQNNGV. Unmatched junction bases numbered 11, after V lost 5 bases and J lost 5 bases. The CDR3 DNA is TGTGCCAGCAGCCCTAGCACAGGGGTGATGGAGACCCAGTACTTC. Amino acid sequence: CASSPSTGVMETQYF.

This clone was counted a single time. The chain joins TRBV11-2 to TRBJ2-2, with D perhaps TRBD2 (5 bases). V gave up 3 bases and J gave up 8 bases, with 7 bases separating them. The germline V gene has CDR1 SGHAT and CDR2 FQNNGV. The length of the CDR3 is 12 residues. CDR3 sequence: CASSFERGELFF. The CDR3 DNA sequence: TGTGCCAGCAGCTTCGAGCGGGGGGAGCTGTTTTTT.

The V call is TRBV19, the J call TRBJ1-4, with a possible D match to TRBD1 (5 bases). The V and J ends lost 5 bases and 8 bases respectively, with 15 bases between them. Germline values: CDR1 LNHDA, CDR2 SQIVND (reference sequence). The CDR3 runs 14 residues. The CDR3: CASSPGSRGEKLFF. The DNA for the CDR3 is TGTGCCAGTAGTCCGGGCAGCCGGGGGGAAAAACTGTTTTTT. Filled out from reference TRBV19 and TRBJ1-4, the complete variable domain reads DGGITQSPKYLFRKEGQNVTLSCEQNLNHDAMYWYRQDPGQGLRLIYYSQIVNDFQKGDIAEGYSVSREKKESFPLTVTSAQKNPTAFYLCASSPGSRGEKLFFGSGTQLSVL.